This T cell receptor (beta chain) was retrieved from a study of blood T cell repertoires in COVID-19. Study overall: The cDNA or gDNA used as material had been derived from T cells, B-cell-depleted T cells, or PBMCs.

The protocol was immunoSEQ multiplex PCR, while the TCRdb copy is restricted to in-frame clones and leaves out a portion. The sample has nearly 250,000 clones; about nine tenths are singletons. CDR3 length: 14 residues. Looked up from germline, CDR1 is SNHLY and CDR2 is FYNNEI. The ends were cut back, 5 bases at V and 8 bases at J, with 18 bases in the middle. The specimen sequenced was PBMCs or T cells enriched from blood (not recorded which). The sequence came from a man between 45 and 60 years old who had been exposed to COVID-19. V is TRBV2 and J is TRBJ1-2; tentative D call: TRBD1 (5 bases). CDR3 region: CASSTGTPGRGYTF. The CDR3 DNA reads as TGTGCCAGCAGTACCGGGACGCCAGGGAGGGGCTACACCTTC.